This T cell receptor (beta chain) derives from a study of blood T cell repertoires in COVID-19. In Cohort 3, a recovered donor had either two negative PCRs, clearance, or symptom resolution. Assay used: immunoSEQ multiplex PCR; TCRdb lists only in-frame clones, some missing. This table holds approximately 250,000 clones, more than 85% found once. After removal of 6 bases from V and 7 bases from J, the junction contained 8 bases not matched to a gene. The CDR3 covers 13 residues. CDR1 is LNHDA, CDR2 SQIVND, per germline (reference sequence). Sequencing was performed on PBMCs or T cells enriched from blood (not recorded which). The chain joins TRBV19 to TRBJ1-2; 7 nucleotides align to TRBD1. The source of this sequence is a woman younger than 45 who had recovered from COVID-19. CDR3 in DNA: TGTGCCAGTAGCCCCCCCAGACAGGGTGGCTACACCTTC. Amino acid sequence: CASSPPRQGGYTF. The full variable domain, rest sourced from reference TRBV19 and TRBJ1-2, is DGGITQSPKYLFRKEGQNVTLSCEQNLNHDAMYWYRQDPGQGLRLIYYSQIVNDFQKGDIAEGYSVSREKKESFPLTVTSAQKNPTAFYLCASSPPRQGGYTFGSGTRLTVV.